This T cell receptor beta chain appears in the sequencing data of a study of CD8+CD57+ T cells in acquired aplastic anemia. According to the study, genomic DNA was the template for TCR beta VDJ and CDR3 profiling. Each CDR3 protein gets one entry after TCRdb re-called the reads with MiXCR. Of approximately 95,000 distinct CDR3 sequences detected, around 68% appear once; the ten largest clones hold 65%. CDR1 KGHDR and CDR2 SFDVKD come from the germline V gene. This CDR3 is built from 11 residues. Trimming pared 3 bases from V and 14 bases from J, leaving 10 bases between. By flow cytometry, patients selected for sequencing had shown an expansion of CD8+CD57+ cells. Patients uniformly had severe acquired aplastic anemia. Untreated patients provided the blood samples, with no therapy given before sampling. Only a few counts were recorded for this clonotype.

The material sequenced was sorted CD4+, CD8+, or CD8+CD57+ T cells (not recorded which) from PBMCs. The chain is built from TRBV24-1 and TRBJ2-1, with D tentatively TRBD1 or TRBD2 (5 bases each). This TCR derives from a human donor with aplastic anemia. CDR3: CATSDGRGEFF. The CDR3 coding sequence is TGTGCCACCAGTGATGGGCGAGGGGAGTTCTTC.